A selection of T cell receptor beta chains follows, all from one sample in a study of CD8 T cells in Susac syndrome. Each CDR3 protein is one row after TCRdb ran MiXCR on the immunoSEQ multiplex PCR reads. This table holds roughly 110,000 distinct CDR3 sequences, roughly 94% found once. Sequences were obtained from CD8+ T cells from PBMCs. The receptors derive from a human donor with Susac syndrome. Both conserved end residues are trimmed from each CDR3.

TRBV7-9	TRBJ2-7	ASSLAGGYSPPYEQY
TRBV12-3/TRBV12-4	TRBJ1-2	ASSLGTTDGYT
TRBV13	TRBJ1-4	ASSLGTEGVKLF
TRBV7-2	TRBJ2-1	ASSFGTVVNEQF
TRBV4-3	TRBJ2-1	ASSQDQGLGYNEQF
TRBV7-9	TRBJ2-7	ASHDSLTSYEQY
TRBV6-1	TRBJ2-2	ASSAGLTGELF
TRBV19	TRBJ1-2	ASSIDHSGVSHYGYT
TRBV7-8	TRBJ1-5	ASSSQGREGDQPQH
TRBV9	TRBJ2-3	ASSVETSSRTDTQY
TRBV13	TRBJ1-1	ASSFTGERNTEAF
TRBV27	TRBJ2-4	ASSSPGGGDKNIQY
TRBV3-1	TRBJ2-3	ASSRALYTDTQY
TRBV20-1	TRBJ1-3	SAAQGNSGNTIY
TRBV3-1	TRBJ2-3	ASSQDRATREDTQY
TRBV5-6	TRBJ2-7	ASSLGTSFEQY
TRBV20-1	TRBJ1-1	SARDRGGVPNPF
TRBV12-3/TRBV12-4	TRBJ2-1	ASSLGTNNEQF
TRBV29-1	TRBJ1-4	SVEEGVYEKLF
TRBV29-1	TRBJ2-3	SAGGPRGEY
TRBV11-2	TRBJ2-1	ASSSLRGASEQF
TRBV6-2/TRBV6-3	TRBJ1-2	ASSGPGQGDLGYT
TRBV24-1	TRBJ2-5	ATSARDGGSQY
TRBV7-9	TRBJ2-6	ASSPTGQRANVLT
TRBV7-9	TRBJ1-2	ASSRGGSYGYT
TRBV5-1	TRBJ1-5	ASSPPGQAIWHSNQPQH